Sequencing of this TCR beta chain was carried out in a study of blood T cell repertoires in COVID-19. Study in general: The origin of the acute and convalescent COVID-19 samples was the United States, Italy and Spain.

Seattle participants joined during active infection and were tracked over time. Data came from immunoSEQ multiplex PCR; TCRdb stores just in-frame clones and leaves some out. The table includes over 200,000 clones, just under 90% detected once. Sequencing used peripheral blood. This TCR derives from a man younger than 45 with COVID-19, enrolled during active disease.

CDR3 in amino acids: CASSLQGAVEKLFF. DNA for the CDR3: TGTGCCAGCAGCTTACAGGGGGCTGTAGAAAAACTGTTTTTT. This sequence joins TRBV5-4 and TRBJ1-4, with 9 bases matching TRBD1. V shed 2 bases, J shed 8 bases, and the junction held 4 bases outside the gene matches. Germline assignment: CDR1 SGHNT and CDR2 YYREEE (reference sequence). CDR3 size: 14 residues.